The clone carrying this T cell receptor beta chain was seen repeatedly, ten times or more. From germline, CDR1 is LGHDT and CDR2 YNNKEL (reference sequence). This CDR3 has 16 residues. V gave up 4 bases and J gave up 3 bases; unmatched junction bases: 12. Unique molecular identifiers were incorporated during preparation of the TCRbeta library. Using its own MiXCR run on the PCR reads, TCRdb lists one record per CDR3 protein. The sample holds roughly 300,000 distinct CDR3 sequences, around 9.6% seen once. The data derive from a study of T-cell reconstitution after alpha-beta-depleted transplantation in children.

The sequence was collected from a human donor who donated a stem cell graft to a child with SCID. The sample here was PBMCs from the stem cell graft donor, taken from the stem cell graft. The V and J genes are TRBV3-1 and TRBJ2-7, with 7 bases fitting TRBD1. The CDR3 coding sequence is TGTGCCAGCAGCCCCGTGGCCAAGACAGGGAACTACGAGCAGTACTTC. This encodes CASSPVAKTGNYEQYF.